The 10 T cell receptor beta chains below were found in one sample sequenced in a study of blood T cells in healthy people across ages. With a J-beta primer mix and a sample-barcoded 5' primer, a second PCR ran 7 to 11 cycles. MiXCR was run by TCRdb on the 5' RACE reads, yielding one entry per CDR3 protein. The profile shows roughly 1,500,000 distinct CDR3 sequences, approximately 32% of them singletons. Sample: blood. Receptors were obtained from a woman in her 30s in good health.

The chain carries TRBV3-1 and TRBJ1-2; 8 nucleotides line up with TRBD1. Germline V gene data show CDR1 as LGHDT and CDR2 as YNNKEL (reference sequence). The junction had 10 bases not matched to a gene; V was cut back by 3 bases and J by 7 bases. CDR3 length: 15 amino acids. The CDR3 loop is CASSQDRVLLGGYTF. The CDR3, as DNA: TGTGCCAGCAGCCAGGACAGGGTTCTTCTGGGTGGCTACACCTTC.

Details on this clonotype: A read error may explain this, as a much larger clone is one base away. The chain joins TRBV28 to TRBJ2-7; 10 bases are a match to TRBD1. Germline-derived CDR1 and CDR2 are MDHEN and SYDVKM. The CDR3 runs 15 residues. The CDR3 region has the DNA TGTGCCAGCAGATGGACAGGGGGAGGCTCCTACGGGCAGTACTTC. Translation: CASRWTGGGSYGQYF.

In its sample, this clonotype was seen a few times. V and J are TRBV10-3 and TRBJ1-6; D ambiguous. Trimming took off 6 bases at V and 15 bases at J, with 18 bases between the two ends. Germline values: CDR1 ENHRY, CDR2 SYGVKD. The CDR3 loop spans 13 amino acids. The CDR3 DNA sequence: TGTGCCATCAGCGCCGGAACAAATTCCAACCTCCACTTT. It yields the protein CAISAGTNSNLHF.

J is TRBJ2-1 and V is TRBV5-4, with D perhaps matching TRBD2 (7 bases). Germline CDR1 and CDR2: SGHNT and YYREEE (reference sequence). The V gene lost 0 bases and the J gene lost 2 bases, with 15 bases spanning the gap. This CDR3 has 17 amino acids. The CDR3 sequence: CASSLGGRGGTYNEQFF. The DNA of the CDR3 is TGTGCCAGCAGCTTGGGGGGTAGGGGGGGCACCTACAATGAGCAGTTCTTC.

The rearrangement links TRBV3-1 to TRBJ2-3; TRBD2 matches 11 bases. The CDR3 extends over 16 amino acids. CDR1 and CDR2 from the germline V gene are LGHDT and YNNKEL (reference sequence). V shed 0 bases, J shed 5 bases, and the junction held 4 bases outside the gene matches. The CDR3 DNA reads TGTGCCAGCAGCCAAGAAACTAGCGGGGGAAAAGATACGCAGTATTTT. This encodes CASSQETSGGKDTQYF.

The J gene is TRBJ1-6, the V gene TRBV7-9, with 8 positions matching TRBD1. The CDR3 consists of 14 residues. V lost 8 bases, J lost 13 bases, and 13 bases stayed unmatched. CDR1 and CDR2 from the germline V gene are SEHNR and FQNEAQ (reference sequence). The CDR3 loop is CASRGTGPYSPLHF. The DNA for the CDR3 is TGTGCCAGCCGGGGGACAGGCCCTTACTCGCCCCTCCACTTT. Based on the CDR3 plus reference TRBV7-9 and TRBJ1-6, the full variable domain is DTGVSQNPRHKITKRGQNVTFRCDPISEHNRLYWYRQTLGQGPEFLTYFQNEAQLEKSRLLSDRFSAERPKGSFSTLEIQRTEQGDSAMYLCASRGTGPYSPLHFGNGTRLTVT.

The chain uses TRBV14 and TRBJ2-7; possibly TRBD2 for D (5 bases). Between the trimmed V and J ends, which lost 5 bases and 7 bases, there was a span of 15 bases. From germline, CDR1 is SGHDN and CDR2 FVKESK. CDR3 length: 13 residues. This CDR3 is CASSSVRWREQYF. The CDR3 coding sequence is TGTGCCAGCAGCTCCGTTCGGTGGAGGGAGCAGTACTTC.

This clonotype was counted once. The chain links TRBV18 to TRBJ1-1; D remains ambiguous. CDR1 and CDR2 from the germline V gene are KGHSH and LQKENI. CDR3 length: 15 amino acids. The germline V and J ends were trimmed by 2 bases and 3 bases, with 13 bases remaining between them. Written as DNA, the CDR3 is TGTGCCAGCTCACCAGACATCGGACTCTACACTGAAGCTTTCTTT. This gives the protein CASSPDIGLYTEAFF.

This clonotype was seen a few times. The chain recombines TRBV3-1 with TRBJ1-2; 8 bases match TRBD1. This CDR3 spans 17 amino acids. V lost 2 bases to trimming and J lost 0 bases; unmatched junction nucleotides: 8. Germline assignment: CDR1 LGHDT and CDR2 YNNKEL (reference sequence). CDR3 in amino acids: CASSQNRDRPSNYGYTF. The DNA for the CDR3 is TGTGCCAGCAGCCAAAACCGGGACAGGCCGTCTAACTATGGCTACACCTTC.

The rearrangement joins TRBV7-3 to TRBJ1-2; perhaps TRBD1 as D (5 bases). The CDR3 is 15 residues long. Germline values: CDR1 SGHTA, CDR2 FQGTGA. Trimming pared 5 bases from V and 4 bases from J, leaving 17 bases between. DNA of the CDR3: TGTGCCAGCAGCCCTCAGGGAGGGCTGGCCTATGGCTACACCTTC. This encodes CASSPQGGLAYGYTF.